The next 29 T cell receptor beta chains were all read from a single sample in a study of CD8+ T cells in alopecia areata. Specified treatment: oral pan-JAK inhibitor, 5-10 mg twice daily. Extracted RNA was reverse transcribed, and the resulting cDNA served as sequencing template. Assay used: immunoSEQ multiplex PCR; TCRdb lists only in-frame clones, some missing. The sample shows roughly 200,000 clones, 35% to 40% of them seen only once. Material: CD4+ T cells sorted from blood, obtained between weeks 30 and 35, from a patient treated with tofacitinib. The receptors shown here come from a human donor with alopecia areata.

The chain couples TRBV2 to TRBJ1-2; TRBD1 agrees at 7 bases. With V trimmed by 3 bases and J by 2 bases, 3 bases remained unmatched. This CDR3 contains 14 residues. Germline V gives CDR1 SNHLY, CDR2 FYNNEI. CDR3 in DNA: TGTGCCAGCAGTGATGGGACAGTGAACTATGGCTACACCTTC. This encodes CASSDGTVNYGYTF.

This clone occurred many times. CDR3 in DNA: TGTGCCAGCAGCTTAACTGGGGAGCTGTTTTTT. Its translation is CASSLTGELFF. V gene TRBV7-8 combines with J gene TRBJ2-2; D unresolved. CDR3 length: 11 residues. Germline values: CDR1 SGHVS, CDR2 FQNEAQ. Trimming took 2 bases from V and 8 from J, leaving 3 bases between them.

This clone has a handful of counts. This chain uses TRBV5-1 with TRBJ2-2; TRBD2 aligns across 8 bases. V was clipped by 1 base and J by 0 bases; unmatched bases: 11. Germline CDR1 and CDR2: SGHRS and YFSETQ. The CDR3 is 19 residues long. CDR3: CASSLRSAGGFANTGELFF. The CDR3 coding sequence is TGCGCCAGCAGCTTGCGATCTGCGGGGGGCTTCGCGAACACCGGGGAGCTGTTTTTT.

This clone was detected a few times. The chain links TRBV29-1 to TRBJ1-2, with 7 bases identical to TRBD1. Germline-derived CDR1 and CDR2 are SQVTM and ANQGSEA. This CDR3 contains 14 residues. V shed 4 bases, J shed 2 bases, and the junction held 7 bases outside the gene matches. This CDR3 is CSVGLVDRNYGYTF. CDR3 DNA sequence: TGCAGCGTTGGCCTAGTGGACAGGAACTATGGCTACACCTTC.

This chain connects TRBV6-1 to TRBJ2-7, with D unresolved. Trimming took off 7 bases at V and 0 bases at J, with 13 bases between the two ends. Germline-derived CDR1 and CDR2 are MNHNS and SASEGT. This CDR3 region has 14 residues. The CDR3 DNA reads TGTGCCAGCAACTTGGATTACAGCTCCTACGAGCAGTACTTC. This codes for CASNLDYSSYEQYF.

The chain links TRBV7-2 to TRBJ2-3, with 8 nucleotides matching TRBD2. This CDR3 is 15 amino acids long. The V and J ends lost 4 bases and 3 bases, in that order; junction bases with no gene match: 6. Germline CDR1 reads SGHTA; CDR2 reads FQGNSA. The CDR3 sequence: CASSSPGLETDTQYF. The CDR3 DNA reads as TGTGCCAGCAGCTCCCCGGGACTAGAGACAGATACGCAGTATTTT.

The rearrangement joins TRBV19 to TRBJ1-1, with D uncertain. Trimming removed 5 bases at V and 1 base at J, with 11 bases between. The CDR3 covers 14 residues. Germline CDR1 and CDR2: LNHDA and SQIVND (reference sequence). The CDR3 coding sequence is TGTGCCAGTAGTCCCTGGACCGAGAACACTGAAGCTTTCTTT. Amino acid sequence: CASSPWTENTEAFF.

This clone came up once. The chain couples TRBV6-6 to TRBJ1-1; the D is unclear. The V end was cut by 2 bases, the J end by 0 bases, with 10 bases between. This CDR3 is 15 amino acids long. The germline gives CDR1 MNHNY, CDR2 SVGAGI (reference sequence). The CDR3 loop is CASSYGEGLNTEAFF. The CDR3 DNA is TGTGCCAGCAGTTACGGGGAGGGCCTGAACACTGAAGCTTTCTTT.

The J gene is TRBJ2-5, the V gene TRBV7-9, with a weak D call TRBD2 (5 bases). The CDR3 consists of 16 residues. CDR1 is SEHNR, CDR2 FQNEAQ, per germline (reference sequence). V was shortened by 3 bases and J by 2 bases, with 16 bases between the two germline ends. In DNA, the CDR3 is TGTGCCAGCAGCTTTAGTATAATCCGGGGTCAAGAGACCCAGTACTTC. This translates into CASSFSIIRGQETQYF. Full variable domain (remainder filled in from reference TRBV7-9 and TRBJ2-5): DTGVSQNPRHKITKRGQNVTFRCDPISEHNRLYWYRQTLGQGPEFLTYFQNEAQLEKSRLLSDRFSAERPKGSFSTLEIQRTEQGDSAMYLCASSFSIIRGQETQYFGPGTRLLVL.

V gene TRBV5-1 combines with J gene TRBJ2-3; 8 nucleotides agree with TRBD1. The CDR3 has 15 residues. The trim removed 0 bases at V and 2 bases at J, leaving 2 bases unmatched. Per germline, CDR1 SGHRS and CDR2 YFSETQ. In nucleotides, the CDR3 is TGCGCCAGCAGCTTGGCGGGACAGGCCACAGATACGCAGTATTTT. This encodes CASSLAGQATDTQYF. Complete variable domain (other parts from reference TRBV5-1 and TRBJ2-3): KAGVTQTPRYLIKTRGQQVTLSCSPISGHRSVSWYQQTPGQGLQFLFEYFSETQRNKGNFPGRFSGRQFSNSRSEMNVSTLELGDSALYLCASSLAGQATDTQYFGPGTRLTVL.

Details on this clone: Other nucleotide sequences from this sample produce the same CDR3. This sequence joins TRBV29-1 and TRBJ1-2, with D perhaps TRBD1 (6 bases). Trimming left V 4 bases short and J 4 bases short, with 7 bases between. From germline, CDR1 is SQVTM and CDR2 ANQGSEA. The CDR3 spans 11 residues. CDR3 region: CSVGTVYGYTF. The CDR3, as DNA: TGCAGCGTTGGGACAGTCTATGGCTACACCTTC.

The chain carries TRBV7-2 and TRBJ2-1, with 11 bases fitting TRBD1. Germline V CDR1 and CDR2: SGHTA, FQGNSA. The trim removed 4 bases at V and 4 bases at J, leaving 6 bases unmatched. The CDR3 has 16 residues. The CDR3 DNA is TGTGCCAGCAGCTCCACCGGGACAGGGGGGTACAATGAGCAGTTCTTC. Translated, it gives CASSSTGTGGYNEQFF.

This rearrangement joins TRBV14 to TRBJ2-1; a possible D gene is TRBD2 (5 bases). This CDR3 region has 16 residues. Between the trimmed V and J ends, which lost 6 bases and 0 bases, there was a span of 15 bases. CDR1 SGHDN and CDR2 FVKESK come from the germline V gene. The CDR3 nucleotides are TGTGCCAGCAGACCTCGGACGGGGATCTCCTACAATGAGCAGTTCTTC. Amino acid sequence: CASRPRTGISYNEQFF. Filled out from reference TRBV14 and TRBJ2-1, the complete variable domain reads EAGVTQFPSHSVIEKGQTVTLRCDPISGHDNLYWYRRVMGKEIKFLLHFVKESKQDESGMPNNRFLAERTGGTYSTLKVQPAELEDSGVYFCASRPRTGISYNEQFFGPGTRLTVL.

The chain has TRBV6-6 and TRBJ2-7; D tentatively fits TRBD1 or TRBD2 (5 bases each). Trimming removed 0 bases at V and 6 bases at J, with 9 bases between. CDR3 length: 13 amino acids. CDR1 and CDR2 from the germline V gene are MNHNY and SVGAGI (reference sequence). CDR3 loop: CASSYSSGAEQYF. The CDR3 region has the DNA TGTGCCAGCAGTTACTCGTCCGGGGCCGAGCAGTACTTC.

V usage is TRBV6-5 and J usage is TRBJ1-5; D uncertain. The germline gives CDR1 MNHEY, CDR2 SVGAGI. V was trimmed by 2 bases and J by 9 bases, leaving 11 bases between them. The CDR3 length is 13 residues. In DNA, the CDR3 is TGTGCCAGCAGTTACACCTCCCTATCGCCCCAGCATTTT. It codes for CASSYTSLSPQHF.

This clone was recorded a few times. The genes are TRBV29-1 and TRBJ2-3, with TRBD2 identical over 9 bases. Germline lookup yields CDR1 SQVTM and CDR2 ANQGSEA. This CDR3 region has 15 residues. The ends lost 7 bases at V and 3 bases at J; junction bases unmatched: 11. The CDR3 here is CSAVPGSGGTDTQYF. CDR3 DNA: TGCAGCGCCGTCCCGGGTAGCGGGGGAACAGATACGCAGTATTTT.

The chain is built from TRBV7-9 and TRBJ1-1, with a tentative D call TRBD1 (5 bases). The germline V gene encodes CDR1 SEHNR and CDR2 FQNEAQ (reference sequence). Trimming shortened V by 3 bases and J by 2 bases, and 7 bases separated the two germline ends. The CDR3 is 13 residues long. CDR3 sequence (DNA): TGTGCCAGCAGCTTTGACAGTAACACTGAAGCTTTCTTT. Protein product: CASSFDSNTEAFF.

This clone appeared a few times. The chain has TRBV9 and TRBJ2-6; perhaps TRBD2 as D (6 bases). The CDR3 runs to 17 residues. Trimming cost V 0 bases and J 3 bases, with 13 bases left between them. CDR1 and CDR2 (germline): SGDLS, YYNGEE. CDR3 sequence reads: CASSVGEEGFGANVLTF. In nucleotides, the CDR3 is TGTGCCAGCAGCGTAGGGGAGGAGGGTTTTGGGGCCAACGTCCTGACTTTC.

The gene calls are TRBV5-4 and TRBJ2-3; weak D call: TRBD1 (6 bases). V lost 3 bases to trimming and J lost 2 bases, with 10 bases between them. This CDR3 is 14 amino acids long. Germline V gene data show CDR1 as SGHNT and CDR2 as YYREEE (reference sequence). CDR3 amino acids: CASSSTGATDTQYF. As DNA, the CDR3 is TGTGCCAGCAGCTCGACAGGTGCCACAGATACGCAGTATTTT.

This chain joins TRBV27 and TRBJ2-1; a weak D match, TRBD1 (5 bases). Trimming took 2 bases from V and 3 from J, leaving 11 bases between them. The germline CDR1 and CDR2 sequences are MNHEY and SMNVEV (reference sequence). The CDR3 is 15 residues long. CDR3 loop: CASSLLSDSYNEQFF. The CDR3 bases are TGTGCCAGCAGTTTACTCTCCGACAGCTACAATGAGCAGTTCTTC.

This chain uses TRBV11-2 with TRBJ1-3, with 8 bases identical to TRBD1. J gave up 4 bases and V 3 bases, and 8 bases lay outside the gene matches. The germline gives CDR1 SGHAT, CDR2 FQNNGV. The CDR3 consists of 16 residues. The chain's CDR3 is CASSFQGAVGGNTIYF. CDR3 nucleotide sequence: TGTGCCAGCAGCTTTCAGGGGGCCGTAGGGGGAAACACCATATATTTT.

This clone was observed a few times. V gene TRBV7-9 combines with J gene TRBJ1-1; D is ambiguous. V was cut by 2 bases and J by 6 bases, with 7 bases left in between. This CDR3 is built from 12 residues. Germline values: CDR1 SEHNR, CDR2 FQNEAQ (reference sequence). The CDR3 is CASSLFGPEAFF. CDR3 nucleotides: TGTGCCAGCAGCTTATTTGGGCCTGAAGCTTTCTTT. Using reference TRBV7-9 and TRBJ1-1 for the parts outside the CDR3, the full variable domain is DTGVSQNPRHKITKRGQNVTFRCDPISEHNRLYWYRQTLGQGPEFLTYFQNEAQLEKSRLLSDRFSAERPKGSFSTLEIQRTEQGDSAMYLCASSLFGPEAFFGQGTRLTVV.

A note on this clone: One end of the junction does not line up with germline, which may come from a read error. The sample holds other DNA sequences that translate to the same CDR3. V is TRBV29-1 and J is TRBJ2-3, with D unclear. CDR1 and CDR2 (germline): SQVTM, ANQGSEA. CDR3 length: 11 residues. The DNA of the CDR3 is TGCAGAGCCACGGGCGCAGATACGCAGTACTTT. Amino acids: CRATGADTQYF.

CDR3 sequence (DNA): TGCGCCAGCAGCTTGGACGGGCGTTTGGGAGAGACCCAGTACTTC. Translating it yields CASSLDGRLGETQYF. The rearrangement joins TRBV5-1 to TRBJ2-5; D gene uncertain. The germline V gene encodes CDR1 SGHRS and CDR2 YFSETQ. Between the trimmed V and J ends, which lost 0 bases and 4 bases, there was a span of 13 bases. The CDR3 extends over 15 amino acids.

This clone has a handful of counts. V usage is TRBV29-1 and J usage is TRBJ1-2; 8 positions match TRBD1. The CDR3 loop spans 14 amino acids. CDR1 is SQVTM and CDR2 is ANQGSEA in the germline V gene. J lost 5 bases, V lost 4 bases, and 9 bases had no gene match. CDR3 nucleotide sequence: TGCAGCGTTGGATTAGGGCAGGGGGCATATGGCTACACCTTC. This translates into CSVGLGQGAYGYTF.

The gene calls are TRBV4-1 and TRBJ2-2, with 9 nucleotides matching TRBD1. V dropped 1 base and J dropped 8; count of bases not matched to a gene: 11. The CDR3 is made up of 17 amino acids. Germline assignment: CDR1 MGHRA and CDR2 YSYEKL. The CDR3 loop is CASSQGGTGKRSGELFF. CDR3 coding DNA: TGCGCCAGCAGCCAAGGAGGGACAGGGAAACGGTCAGGGGAGCTGTTTTTT.

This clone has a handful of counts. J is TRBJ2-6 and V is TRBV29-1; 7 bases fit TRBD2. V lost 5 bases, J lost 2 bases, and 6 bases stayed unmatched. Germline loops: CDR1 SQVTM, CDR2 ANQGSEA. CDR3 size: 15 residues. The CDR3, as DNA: TGCAGCGTTCAGTCCACTAGCGCTGGGGCCAACGTCCTGACTTTC. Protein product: CSVQSTSAGANVLTF.

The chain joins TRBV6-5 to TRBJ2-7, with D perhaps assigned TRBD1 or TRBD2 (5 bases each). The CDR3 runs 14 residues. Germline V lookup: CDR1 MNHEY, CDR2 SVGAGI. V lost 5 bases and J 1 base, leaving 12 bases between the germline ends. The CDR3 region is CASSTRGRSYEQYF. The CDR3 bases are TGTGCCAGCAGTACCCGGGGACGGTCCTACGAGCAGTACTTC.

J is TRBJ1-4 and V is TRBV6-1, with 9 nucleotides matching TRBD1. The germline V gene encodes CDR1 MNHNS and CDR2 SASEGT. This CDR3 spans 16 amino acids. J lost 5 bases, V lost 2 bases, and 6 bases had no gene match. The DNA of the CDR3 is TGTGCCAGCAGTGAAAACCCGGGACAGGGCAATGAAAAACTGTTTTTT. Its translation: CASSENPGQGNEKLFF.